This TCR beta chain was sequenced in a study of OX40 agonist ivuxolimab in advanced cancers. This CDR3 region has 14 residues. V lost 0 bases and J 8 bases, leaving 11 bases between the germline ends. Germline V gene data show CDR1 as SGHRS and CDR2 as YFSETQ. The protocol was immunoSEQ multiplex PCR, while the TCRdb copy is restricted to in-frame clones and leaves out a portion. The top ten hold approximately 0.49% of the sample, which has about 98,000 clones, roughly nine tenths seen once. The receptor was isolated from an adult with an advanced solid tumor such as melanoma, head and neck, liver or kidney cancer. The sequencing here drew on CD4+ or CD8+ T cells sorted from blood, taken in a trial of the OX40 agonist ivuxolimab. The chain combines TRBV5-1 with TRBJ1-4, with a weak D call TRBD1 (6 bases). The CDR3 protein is CASSLGGGDEKLFF. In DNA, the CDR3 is TGCGCCAGCAGCTTGGGAGGGGGTGACGAAAAACTGTTTTTT.